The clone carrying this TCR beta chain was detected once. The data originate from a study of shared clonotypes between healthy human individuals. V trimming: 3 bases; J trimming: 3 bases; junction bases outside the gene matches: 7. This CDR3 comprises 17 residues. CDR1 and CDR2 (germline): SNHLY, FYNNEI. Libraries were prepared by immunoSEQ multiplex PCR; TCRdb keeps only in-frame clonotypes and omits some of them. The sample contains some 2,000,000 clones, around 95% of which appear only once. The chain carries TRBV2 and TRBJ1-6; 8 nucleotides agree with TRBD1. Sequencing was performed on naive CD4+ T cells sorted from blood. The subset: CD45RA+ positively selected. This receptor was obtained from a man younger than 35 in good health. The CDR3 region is CASSEDRQGRYNSPLHF. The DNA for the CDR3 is TGTGCCAGCAGTGAGGACAGACAGGGGCGCTATAATTCACCCCTCCACTTT. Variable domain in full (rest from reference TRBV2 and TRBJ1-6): EPEVTQTPSHQVTQMGQEVILRCVPISNHLYFYWYRQILGQKVEFLVSFYNNEISEKSEIFDDQFSVERPDGSNFTLKIRSTKLEDSAMYFCASSEDRQGRYNSPLHFGNGTRLTVT.